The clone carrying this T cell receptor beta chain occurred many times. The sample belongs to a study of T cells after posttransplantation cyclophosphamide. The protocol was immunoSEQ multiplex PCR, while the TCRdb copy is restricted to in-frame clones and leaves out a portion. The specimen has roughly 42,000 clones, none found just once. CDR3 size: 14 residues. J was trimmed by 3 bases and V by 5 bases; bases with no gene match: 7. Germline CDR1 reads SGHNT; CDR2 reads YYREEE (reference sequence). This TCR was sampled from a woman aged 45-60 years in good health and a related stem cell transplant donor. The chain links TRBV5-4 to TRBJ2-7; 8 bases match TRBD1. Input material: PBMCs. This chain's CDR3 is CASRSPGTGYEQYF. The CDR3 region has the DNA TGTGCCAGCAGGTCGCCCGGGACAGGCTACGAGCAGTACTTC.